The next 9 T cell receptor beta chains were all read from a single sample in a study of cytomegalovirus exposure and HLA in healthy donors. 13 Jbeta primers and 60 Vbeta primers were used for the PCR. Produced via immunoSEQ multiplex PCR; TCRdb's table is partial and in-frame only. The sample has about 110,000 clones; just over 75% are singletons. The sequenced material came from PBMCs. Source of these receptors: a man aged 25-40 years in good health and CMV-seropositive.

In DNA form, the CDR3 reads TGTGCCAGCAGTCCCCGGACTGTTGATACGCAGTATTTT. Amino acid sequence: CASSPRTVDTQYF. This chain uses TRBV6-6 with TRBJ2-3, with D perhaps TRBD2 (5 bases). V was shortened by 5 bases and J by 6 bases, with 12 bases between the two germline ends. Per germline, CDR1 MNHNY and CDR2 SVGAGI (reference sequence). The CDR3 is 13 residues long.

The rearrangement joins TRBV6-5 to TRBJ1-2; 7 bases line up with TRBD1. V trimming: 6 bases; J trimming: 3 bases; junction bases outside the gene matches: 4. Looked up from germline, CDR1 is MNHEY and CDR2 is SVGAGI. The CDR3 covers 13 residues. In DNA, the CDR3 is TGTGCCAGCAGCGAGGGACAGTACTATGGCTACACCTTC. Protein: CASSEGQYYGYTF.

This chain connects TRBV7-9 to TRBJ1-2, with 7 bases aligning to TRBD1. Germline V gene lookup returns CDR1 SEHNR and CDR2 FQNEAQ (reference sequence). The CDR3 contains 13 residues. Trimming removed 5 bases from V and 6 bases from J; junction bases left unmatched: 6. The CDR3 is CASSLGGQDGYTF. CDR3 bases: TGTGCCAGCAGCCTAGGCGGACAGGATGGCTACACCTTC.

This clone was observed a few times. The chain joins TRBV2 to TRBJ1-5; unclear D gene. Germline CDR1 and CDR2: SNHLY and FYNNEI. V lost 7 bases and J lost 0, with 13 bases in between. This CDR3 contains 15 residues. The CDR3 coding sequence is TGTGCCAGCACCGAGAGGAAAAATAGCAATCAGCCCCAGCATTTT. Protein sequence: CASTERKNSNQPQHF. Complete variable domain (other parts from reference TRBV2 and TRBJ1-5): EPEVTQTPSHQVTQMGQEVILRCVPISNHLYFYWYRQILGQKVEFLVSFYNNEISEKSEIFDDQFSVERPDGSNFTLKIRSTKLEDSAMYFCASTERKNSNQPQHFGDGTRLSIL.

The chain is built from TRBV28 and TRBJ1-5, with 9 nucleotides matching TRBD1. CDR1 MDHEN and CDR2 SYDVKM come from the germline V gene. CDR3 size: 15 residues. V gave up 2 bases and J gave up 6 bases; unmatched junction bases: 5. CDR3 sequence reads: CASSLISTGGQPQHF. CDR3 nucleotides: TGTGCCAGCAGTTTAATCTCGACAGGGGGTCAGCCCCAGCATTTT. The full variable domain, completed using reference TRBV28 and TRBJ1-5, is DVKVTQSSRYLVKRTGEKVFLECVQDMDHENMFWYRQDPGLGLRLIYFSYDVKMKEKGDIPEGYSVSREKKERFSLILESASTNQTSMYLCASSLISTGGQPQHFGDGTRLSIL.

The CDR3 reads CASSPSAGDNSPLHF. DNA for the CDR3: TGTGCCAGCTCACCTTCGGCAGGGGATAATTCACCCCTCCACTTT. J is TRBJ1-6 and V is TRBV18; a possible D gene is TRBD1 (6 bases). CDR1 KGHSH and CDR2 LQKENI come from the germline V gene. The CDR3 runs 15 residues. With 3 bases removed from V and 5 bases from J, the gap between germline ends came to 11 bases.

The chain combines TRBV19 with TRBJ2-5; TRBD2 is a possible D gene (5 bases). Germline CDR1 and CDR2: LNHDA and SQIVND (reference sequence). V dropped 7 bases and J dropped 6 bases, with 15 bases sitting between them. The CDR3 sequence is 13 residues long. DNA of the CDR3: TGTGCCAGTACCCCCTCCGGGGATCAGACCCAGTACTTC. This codes for CASTPSGDQTQYF.

Remarks on this clone: The junction differs from germline at one of its ends, possibly a read error. V and J are TRBV11-2 and TRBJ2-7, with 10 bases aligning to TRBD1. CDR3 size: 15 residues. Germline loops: CDR1 SGHAT, CDR2 FQNNGV. The CDR3: CASSQAPGQGPNMHF. CDR3 bases: TGTGCCAGCAGCCAGGCACCGGGACAGGGGCCGAACATGCACTTC.

The V call is TRBV29-1, the J call TRBJ1-2; weak D call: TRBD1 (5 bases). CDR1 is SQVTM and CDR2 is ANQGSEA in the germline V gene. The length of the CDR3 is 13 residues. V dropped 7 bases and J dropped 3 bases, with 15 bases sitting between them. The CDR3 spells CSADWGPDYGYTF. The CDR3 DNA sequence: TGCAGCGCTGACTGGGGCCCGGACTATGGCTACACCTTC.